These T cell receptor beta chains were read from a single sample in a study of Ad26.COV2.S vaccination and SARS-CoV-2 variants. The repertoire was sequenced with immunoSEQ multiplex PCR; TCRdb's copy has only in-frame clones and lacks some. The data show 200,000 to 250,000 clones, with roughly 88% seen just once and about 11% held by the top ten. The sample in question was peripheral blood, obtained in a trial of Ad26.COV2.S vaccine versus placebo. The receptors shown here come from a person aged 18-65 years who received the Ad26.COV2.S COVID-19 vaccine or a placebo. CDR3s include the opening cysteine and the closing phenylalanine or tryptophan. Each record gives: CDR3 DNA, CDR3 protein, V gene, D gene, J gene, clone size. D genes are given only for firm matches. Not all rows give a size; the values are once, few, many and, for expanded clones, a class.

DNA: TGTGCCAGCAGTTTATTGGGACAGGGGAACAATGAGCAGTTCTTC; CDR3: CASSLLGQGNNEQFF; V: TRBV27; D: TRBD1; J: TRBJ2-1; size: NA
DNA: TGTGCCAGCCTTGACAGCTACTATGGCTACACCTTC; CDR3: CASLDSYYGYTF; V: TRBV2; D: NA; J: TRBJ1-2; size: once
DNA: TGTGCCACCAGCAGGGACAGAGGGGATACGCAGTATTTT; CDR3: CATSRDRGDTQYF; V: TRBV15; D: NA; J: TRBJ2-3; size: NA
DNA: TGTGCCAGTAGTATAGATCGGGGTGGCAATCAGCCCCAGCATTTT; CDR3: CASSIDRGGNQPQHF; V: TRBV19; D: NA; J: TRBJ1-5; size: NA
DNA: TGTGCCAGCAGCTTAGGGGGGACTCCTAGGGGTGGAAACATTCAGTACTTC; CDR3: CASSLGGTPRGGNIQYF; V: TRBV5-5; D: NA; J: TRBJ2-4; size: NA
DNA: TGTGCCAGCAGCCGCGTAAGTGAGGTGCCTGAAGCTTTCTTT; CDR3: CASSRVSEVPEAFF; V: TRBV13; D: NA; J: TRBJ1-1; size: NA
DNA: TGTGCCAGCAGCTCTGCTTTATTCCTTTCACCCCTCCACTTT; CDR3: CASSSALFLSPLHF; V: TRBV7-9; D: NA; J: TRBJ1-6; size: few
DNA: TGCAGCGTGGATGGGGGACTAGCGCCAAAGCATTGGGATGAGCAGTTCTTC; CDR3: CSVDGGLAPKHWDEQFF; V: TRBV29-1; D: TRBD2; J: TRBJ2-1; size: NA
DNA: TGCGCCAGCAGCCTGTACGGGGGGGAGAGCTACGAGCAGTACTTC; CDR3: CASSLYGGESYEQYF; V: TRBV4-3; D: TRBD2; J: TRBJ2-7; size: NA
DNA: TGTGCCAGCAGCTTACTAGGGTTGAACACTGAAGCTTTCTTT; CDR3: CASSLLGLNTEAFF; V: TRBV7-3; D: NA; J: TRBJ1-1; size: NA
DNA: TGTGCCAGCAGTTTGGGGGGACAGGGGTCGAACTATGGCTACACCTTC; CDR3: CASSLGGQGSNYGYTF; V: TRBV28; D: TRBD1; J: TRBJ1-2; size: NA
DNA: TGCGCCAGCAGCTTTAGGGGGGCATGGGATACGCAGTATTTT; CDR3: CASSFRGAWDTQYF; V: TRBV5-1; D: NA; J: TRBJ2-3; size: NA
DNA: TGTGCCATCAGTGAATGGCTAGCGGGGAACAATGAGCAGTTCTTC; CDR3: CAISEWLAGNNEQFF; V: TRBV10-3; D: TRBD2; J: TRBJ2-1; size: few
DNA: TGCGCCAGCAGCCAAGCCCCCACCGGTGGCAGCACAGATACGCAGTATTTT; CDR3: CASSQAPTGGSTDTQYF; V: TRBV4-1; D: NA; J: TRBJ2-3; size: NA
DNA: TGTGCCAGCAGTGACCCCCTGACAGGGAAGGGCTACACCTTC; CDR3: CASSDPLTGKGYTF; V: TRBV6-4; D: TRBD1; J: TRBJ1-2; size: NA
DNA: TGTGCCAGTATGGCCCCCGGCCAGGGAAGCGGGGAGCTGTTTTTT; CDR3: CASMAPGQGSGELFF; V: TRBV19; D: NA; J: TRBJ2-2; size: NA
DNA: TGTGCCAGCAGCTCGGGACAGGGAGTTGGTAATGGCTACACCTTC; CDR3: CASSSGQGVGNGYTF; V: TRBV7-9; D: TRBD1; J: TRBJ1-2; size: NA
DNA: TGCGCCAGCAGCCTTGCTAGCTATGGAAACACCATATATTTT; CDR3: CASSLASYGNTIYF; V: TRBV5-1; D: NA; J: TRBJ1-3; size: few
DNA: TGTGCCAGCAGCTTAGCACGCCTATTGGAGACCCAGTACTTC; CDR3: CASSLARLLETQYF; V: TRBV7-9; D: NA; J: TRBJ2-5; size: NA
DNA: TGTGCCAGCAGTCCGCCCCAGTGGCGGGGGAGCTACGAGCAGTACTTC; CDR3: CASSPPQWRGSYEQYF; V: TRBV27; D: TRBD2; J: TRBJ2-7; size: NA